Listed below are T cell receptor beta chains from one sample, sequenced in a study of blood T cell repertoires in COVID-19. Sequenced by immunoSEQ multiplex PCR; TCRdb stores in-frame clones only, minus some. The sample records 150,000 or so clones, roughly 90% being singletons. What was sequenced was peripheral blood. Receptors originate from a man in his fifties or sixties with acute or convalescent COVID-19. CDR3s leave out the opening cysteine and the closing phenylalanine or tryptophan. The order of the fields is CDR3 length, V gene, CDR3 protein.

16	TRBV6-6	ASSQSVGTVGRLYGYT
13	TRBV6-2/TRBV6-3	ASSFVRGGSDTQY
12	TRBV5-6	ASTFGLAGREQY
9	TRBV30	AWSQGTEAF
8	TRBV2	ASRLVTQY
14	TRBV5-6	ASSLAGGTAVAVIF
10	TRBV6-5	ASSQTGNRYT
12	TRBV7-2	ASSSPGQGSGYT
13	TRBV7-2	ASSANRVGGETQY
13	TRBV7-3	ASSLRGRGSTEAF
13	TRBV19	ASSIDFRERNTIY
16	TRBV27	ASSLGGRTYSGANVLT
14	TRBV7-2	ASSPRLTGVNQPQH